The 31 T cell receptor beta chains presented below share a single source sample, sequenced in a study of early T cells in non-severe SARS-CoV-2 infection (dated by TCRdb to the early 2020s). Receptors were amplified or captured by 5' RACE. Reads for this sample came from a NextSeq 500. TCRdb redid the processing of the public reads, applying fastp at Q25 and MiXCR, and retained in-frame beta chains. One record per CDR3 amino acid sequence lists the most common genes and DNA. The sample has 15,000 to 25,000 distinct CDR3 sequences on record, around 4.2% of them singletons. The top ten constitute 7.2% of the sample. Sequenced input: whole blood. These receptors all stem from an adult who was a healthcare worker with PCR-confirmed SARS-CoV-2 infection or an uninfected control (not recorded which).

The sample holds many counts of this clonotype. The chain joins TRBV29-1 to TRBJ1-1; D not certain. The CDR3 runs 12 residues. Germline values: CDR1 SQVTM, CDR2 ANQGSEA. Trimming pared 7 bases from V and 7 bases from J, leaving 16 bases between. CDR3 sequence reads: CSATAGDVEAFF. The CDR3 DNA reads TGCAGCGCCACCGCTGGGGATGTTGAAGCTTTCTTT.

This clonotype was detected ten times or more. The chain recombines TRBV27 with TRBJ2-3, with D possibly being TRBD1 (5 bases). CDR3 length equals 14 residues. Germline lookup yields CDR1 MNHEY and CDR2 SMNVEV (reference sequence). The germline V and J ends were trimmed by 0 bases and 6 bases, with 10 bases remaining between them. The CDR3 DNA reads TGTGCCAGCAGTTTATCTCAGGGATCCGATACGCAGTATTTT. This translates into CASSLSQGSDTQYF.

This clonotype has at least ten counts. V usage is TRBV5-1 and J usage is TRBJ2-3, with 9 nucleotides matching TRBD2. CDR3 length: 14 amino acids. Germline CDR1 and CDR2: SGHRS and YFSETQ. Trimming at V came to 6 bases and at J to 2 bases, leaving 4 bases not matched to a gene. DNA of the CDR3: TGCGCCAGCACTCCGGGACTAGCCACAGATACGCAGTATTTT. This translates into CASTPGLATDTQYF. Looking up the rest from reference TRBV5-1 and TRBJ2-3 gives the full variable domain: KAGVTQTPRYLIKTRGQQVTLSCSPISGHRSVSWYQQTPGQGLQFLFEYFSETQRNKGNFPGRFSGRQFSNSRSEMNVSTLELGDSALYLCASTPGLATDTQYFGPGTRLTVL.

This clonotype was counted many times. The chain recombines TRBV7-9 with TRBJ1-4; no clear D. Germline V gene sequence: CDR1 SEHNR, CDR2 FQNEAQ (reference sequence). With 5 bases removed from V and 6 bases from J, the gap between germline ends came to 16 bases. CDR3 length equals 15 residues. CDR3 region: CASSPPWRTDEKLFF. The CDR3 nucleotides are TGTGCCAGCAGCCCCCCCTGGAGGACCGATGAAAAACTGTTTTTT.

This clonotype was picked up many times. The chain links TRBV18 to TRBJ2-7; D possibly corresponds to TRBD1 (7 bases). The CDR3 sequence is 14 residues long. Germline CDR1 and CDR2: KGHSH and LQKENI. V shed 3 bases and J shed 4 bases, with 13 bases lying between them. The CDR3 loop is CASSPEGALYEQYF. CDR3 bases: TGTGCCAGCTCACCGGAGGGGGCATTGTACGAGCAGTACTTC.

This clonotype has at least ten counts. The rearrangement uses TRBV5-1 and TRBJ2-7; D is perhaps TRBD1 or TRBD2 (5 bases each). CDR1 and CDR2 from the germline V gene are SGHRS and YFSETQ. The CDR3 runs 15 residues. V lost 6 bases and J lost 5, with 21 bases in between. The CDR3 protein is CASTTGGQGRDEQYF. CDR3 DNA: TGCGCCAGCACCACCGGCGGGCAGGGCAGGGACGAGCAGTACTTC.

The sample holds many counts of this clonotype. The chain uses TRBV12-3 or TRBV12-4 and TRBJ1-2; D is unresolved. V lost 3 bases and J lost 7, with 12 bases in between. The CDR3 has 13 amino acids. CDR3 amino acids: CASSFPGVLGYTF. The CDR3 DNA reads as TGTGCCAGCAGTTTCCCAGGAGTCCTTGGCTACACCTTC.

This clonotype was recorded at least ten times. V and J are TRBV7-2 and TRBJ2-1, with 11 nucleotides matching TRBD2. V shed 2 bases and J 5 bases; nucleotides not matched to a gene: 2. Germline V gene data show CDR1 as SGHTA and CDR2 as FQGNSA. This CDR3 has 15 amino acids. Here the CDR3 reads CASSLLSGGDNEQFF. The CDR3 DNA sequence: TGTGCCAGCAGCTTACTTAGCGGGGGGGACAATGAGCAGTTCTTC.

This clonotype was seen a handful of times. The chain carries TRBV10-1 and TRBJ1-6; no clear D gene. V lost 4 bases, J lost 6 bases, and 4 bases lay in between. The CDR3 loop spans 12 amino acids. Germline lookup yields CDR1 WNHNN and CDR2 SYGVQD (reference sequence). CDR3 bases: TGCGCCAGCAGTGGAATTAATTCACCCCTCCACTTT. Its translation: CASSGINSPLHF.

This clonotype was found many times. This chain uses TRBV7-2 with TRBJ1-5; possible D gene TRBD1, 5 bases. The CDR3 is 17 residues long. Trimming left V 1 base short and J 0 bases short, with 13 bases between. CDR1 and CDR2 (germline): SGHTA, FQGNSA. This CDR3 is CASSLVRQGPSNQPQHF. DNA of the CDR3: TGTGCCAGCAGCTTAGTTCGGCAGGGACCTAGCAATCAGCCCCAGCATTTT. Together with reference TRBV7-2 and TRBJ1-5, the CDR3 gives the full variable domain: GAGVSQSPSNKVTEKGKDVELRCDPISGHTALYWYRQSLGQGLEFLIYFQGNSAPDKSGLPSDRFSAERTGGSVSTLTIQRTQQEDSAVYLCASSLVRQGPSNQPQHFGDGTRLSIL.

This clonotype was seen many times. The chain has TRBV30 and TRBJ2-5; 8 positions agree with TRBD1. Germline V CDR1 and CDR2: GTSNPN, SVGIG (reference sequence). This CDR3 comprises 14 residues. With V trimmed by 2 bases and J by 5 bases, 7 bases remained unmatched. CDR3 region: CAWSLSGGQETQYF. The DNA of the CDR3 is TGTGCCTGGAGTCTGTCAGGGGGCCAGGAGACCCAGTACTTC. Using reference TRBV30 and TRBJ2-5 for the parts outside the CDR3, the full variable domain is SQTIHQWPATLVQPVGSPLSLECTVEGTSNPNLYWYRQAAGRGLQLLFYSVGIGQISSEVPQNLSASRPQDRQFILSSKKLLLSDSGFYLCAWSLSGGQETQYFGPGTRLLVL.

This clonotype was recorded many times. The rearrangement links TRBV15 to TRBJ1-1; no clear D. V was trimmed by 1 base and J by 3 bases, leaving 12 bases between them. The CDR3 consists of 15 residues. Germline CDR1 reads LNHNV; CDR2 reads YYDKDF (reference sequence). CDR3 in amino acids: CATSRVRGYDTEAFF. The CDR3, as DNA: TGTGCCACCAGCAGAGTACGGGGATACGACACTGAAGCTTTCTTT.

This clonotype was seen ten or more times. This rearrangement joins TRBV18 to TRBJ1-4; 11 bases agree with TRBD1. V gave up 3 bases and J gave up 2 bases; unmatched junction bases: 2. Germline loops: CDR1 KGHSH, CDR2 LQKENI. CDR3 length equals 16 residues. This CDR3 reads CASSPRTGGTNEKLFF. CDR3 in DNA: TGTGCCAGCTCACCCCGGACAGGGGGCACTAATGAAAAACTGTTTTTT.

This clonotype was recorded a few times. V is TRBV7-7 and J is TRBJ2-1; D might be TRBD2 (5 bases). Trimming took off 5 bases at V and 4 bases at J, with 9 bases between the two ends. The CDR3 is 13 residues long. Germline-derived CDR1 and CDR2 are SSHAT and FNYEAQ (reference sequence). CDR3: CASSTGVYNEQFF. The CDR3 DNA follows: TGTGCCAGCAGCACCGGGGTATACAATGAGCAGTTCTTC.

This clonotype occurred many times. The chain combines TRBV4-1 with TRBJ2-5; D call uncertain. This CDR3 is built from 11 residues. The V gene's germline CDR1 is MGHRA and CDR2 YSYEKL. V gave up 2 bases and J gave up 3 bases, with 1 base separating them. CDR3 region: CASSQKETQYF. CDR3 in DNA: TGCGCCAGCAGCCAAAAAGAGACCCAGTACTTC.

This clonotype was recorded many times. The chain employs TRBV3-2 and TRBJ2-7; the D call in the table, TRBD2, was not verified against the DNA. TRBV3-2 is shown as a pseudogene. The CDR3 is 14 residues long. CDR3 sequence reads: CASPSTSGIREQYF. DNA of the CDR3: TGTGCCAGCCCCTCGACTAGCGGGATTCGGGAGCAGTACTTC.

Only one count was recorded for this clonotype. V and J are TRBV29-1 and TRBJ1-1; no clear D. The CDR3 runs 12 residues. Between the trimmed V and J ends, which lost 6 bases and 0 bases, there was a span of 8 bases. Germline V gene sequence: CDR1 SQVTM, CDR2 ANQGSEA. CDR3 bases: TGCAGCGTACGGACGATGAACACTGAAGCTTTCTTT. Translating gives CSVRTMNTEAFF.

CDR3 in DNA: TGCAGTGCTGAGAGGGGCAAAAACATTCAGTACTTC. Translating it yields CSAERGKNIQYF. The chain combines TRBV20-1 with TRBJ2-4; either TRBD1 or TRBD2 may fit D (5 bases each). Germline assignment: CDR1 DFQATT and CDR2 SNEGSKA (reference sequence). Trimming stripped 5 bases from V and 3 bases from J, with 8 bases between. The CDR3 spans 12 residues.

This clonotype was recorded many times. V usage is TRBV12-3 or TRBV12-4 and J usage is TRBJ1-1; D remains ambiguous. V was pared by 10 bases and J by 1 base, with 10 bases between. This CDR3 spans 12 amino acids. CDR3 in amino acids: CATCRENTEAFF. CDR3 nucleotide sequence: TGTGCCACCTGCAGAGAGAACACTGAAGCTTTCTTT.

This clonotype was recorded at least ten times. The J gene is TRBJ1-6, the V gene TRBV7-8; no definite D call. Germline lookup yields CDR1 SGHVS and CDR2 FQNEAQ. With 5 bases removed from V and 6 bases from J, the gap between germline ends came to 11 bases. This CDR3 is built from 14 residues. CDR3 in DNA: TGTGCCAGCAGCCAACCTGTTACTAATTCACCCCTCCACTTT. Amino acid sequence: CASSQPVTNSPLHF.

Many counts were recorded for this clonotype. V gene TRBV29-1 combines with J gene TRBJ1-2, with D hard to call. V was trimmed by 2 bases and J by 3 bases, leaving 13 bases between them. Germline V gives CDR1 SQVTM, CDR2 ANQGSEA. This CDR3 has 14 amino acids. The CDR3: CSVEIQSGDYGYTF. As DNA, the CDR3 is TGCAGCGTTGAAATTCAGTCAGGAGACTATGGCTACACCTTC.

In its sample, this clonotype was seen many times. The chain carries TRBV4-1 and TRBJ1-2, with unresolved D. The V gene lost 1 base and the J gene lost 2 bases, with 11 bases spanning the gap. Germline V gives CDR1 MGHRA, CDR2 YSYEKL. This CDR3 region has 15 residues. In DNA, the CDR3 is TGCGCCAGCAGCCAAGCCGGACTGAGCAACTATGGCTACACCTTC. Amino acids: CASSQAGLSNYGYTF.

In regard to this clonotype: Given a much more abundant clone one base away, this may be a read error. The chain uses TRBV5-1 and TRBJ2-6; maybe TRBD1 (6 bases). Germline V CDR1 and CDR2: SGHRS, YFSETQ. The CDR3 runs to 15 residues. CDR3 amino acids: CASSYQGSGTNVLTF. The CDR3 DNA follows: TGCGCCAGCAGCTATCAGGGGTCTGGGACCAACGTCCTGACTTTC.

In its sample, this clonotype was seen many times. V gene TRBV5-6 combines with J gene TRBJ2-2; D unresolved. Germline V gene sequence: CDR1 SGHDT, CDR2 YYEEEE. CDR3 length: 12 amino acids. The germline V and J ends were trimmed by 0 bases and 6 bases, with 3 bases remaining between them. CDR3 sequence (DNA): TGTGCCAGCAGCTTGGTACCCGGGGAGCTGTTTTTT. This sequence encodes CASSLVPGELFF. Filled out from reference TRBV5-6 and TRBJ2-2, the complete variable domain reads DAGVTQSPTHLIKTRGQQVTLRCSPKSGHDTVSWYQQALGQGPQFIFQYYEEEERQRGNFPDRFSGHQFPNYSSELNVNALLLGDSALYLCASSLVPGELFFGEGSRLTVL.

The genes are TRBV11-2 and TRBJ2-7; D unresolved. CDR3 length: 14 residues. Germline lookup yields CDR1 SGHAT and CDR2 FQNNGV. Trimming took off 2 bases at V and 0 bases at J, with 8 bases between the two ends. The DNA for the CDR3 is TGTGCCAGCAGCTTATCTGGCAACTCCTACGAGCAGTACTTC. Its protein is CASSLSGNSYEQYF.

This clonotype was observed at least ten times. This sequence joins TRBV7-8 and TRBJ2-1; 7 nucleotides agree with TRBD2. Germline assignment: CDR1 SGHVS and CDR2 FQNEAQ. The ends lost 5 bases at V and 5 bases at J; junction bases unmatched: 9. The CDR3 sequence is 15 residues long. The CDR3 bases are TGTGCCAGCAGCCCTGTCGGGGGGTGGGACAATGAGCAGTTCTTC. Protein sequence: CASSPVGGWDNEQFF.

This clonotype was recorded many times. This chain joins TRBV7-9 and TRBJ1-5, with D perhaps matching TRBD1 (5 bases). Germline values: CDR1 SEHNR, CDR2 FQNEAQ (reference sequence). Trimming stripped 5 bases from V and 11 bases from J, with 19 bases between. The CDR3 covers 14 residues. The CDR3 region is CASSERDGVLTQHF. The CDR3 nucleotides read TGTGCCAGCAGCGAGAGGGACGGAGTGTTGACCCAGCATTTT.

Many counts were recorded for this clonotype. The chain combines TRBV29-1 with TRBJ1-2; possibly TRBD1 for D (5 bases). Germline values: CDR1 SQVTM, CDR2 ANQGSEA. V gave up 8 bases and J gave up 4 bases, with 17 bases separating them. This CDR3 is 13 amino acids long. The CDR3 DNA reads TGCAGCTTCCGACAGTTGGGTGGCTATGGCTACACCTTC. Translation: CSFRQLGGYGYTF.

This clonotype has ten or more counts. This chain connects TRBV12-3 or TRBV12-4 to TRBJ1-1; D gene uncertain. V shed 3 bases and J shed 5 bases, with 16 bases lying between them. The CDR3 extends over 15 amino acids. The CDR3 DNA follows: TGTGCCAGCAGTTTTAGTTTTGGGCCGACGACTGAAGCTTTCTTT. It specifies CASSFSFGPTTEAFF.

This clonotype was counted at least ten times. The chain joins TRBV6-5 to TRBJ2-5; D is undetermined. The CDR3 is 13 amino acids. Trimming shortened V by 5 bases and J by 0 bases, and 7 bases separated the two germline ends. Germline CDR1 is MNHEY and CDR2 is SVGAGI. The CDR3 protein is CASSTTYQETQYF. The DNA for the CDR3 is TGTGCCAGCAGTACAACGTACCAAGAGACCCAGTACTTC.

This clonotype was recorded many times. The chain carries TRBV12-5 and TRBJ2-1, with 7 bases fitting TRBD2. Germline-derived CDR1 and CDR2 are LGHNT and FRNRAP. The CDR3 has 15 amino acids. With 4 bases clipped from V and 4 bases from J, the junction kept 7 bases outside the gene matches. CDR3 region: CASGSQRDQYNEQFF. The CDR3 DNA is TGTGCTAGTGGTTCCCAGCGGGATCAATACAATGAGCAGTTCTTC.